These 10 T cell receptor beta chains came from one sample sequenced in a study of technical replicates of blood from a few donors. The repertoire was sequenced with immunoSEQ multiplex PCR; TCRdb's copy has only in-frame clones and lacks some. The sample includes about 83,000 clones, over 85% of them seen just once. The sequencing input was T cells isolated from PBMCs. These receptors were collected from a human donor in good health.

The rearrangement uses TRBV9 and TRBJ1-1; 7 positions agree with TRBD1. The CDR3 has 12 amino acids. V shed 3 bases, J shed 6 bases, and the junction held 2 bases outside the gene matches. Germline V lookup: CDR1 SGDLS, CDR2 YYNGEE. The CDR3 is CASSGQGAEAFF. CDR3 bases: TGTGCCAGCAGCGGACAGGGAGCTGAAGCTTTCTTT.

J is TRBJ1-1 and V is TRBV10-2; TRBD1 matches at 8 bases. The V and J ends lost 2 bases and 1 base, in that order; junction bases with no gene match: 0. The CDR3 has 14 amino acids. Germline CDR1 WSHSY, CDR2 SAAADI. The CDR3 sequence is CASSETGGNTEAFF. The DNA of the CDR3 is TGCGCCAGCAGTGAGACAGGGGGGAACACTGAAGCTTTCTTT.

The chain uses TRBV4-1 and TRBJ2-6; D is uncertain. Germline V lookup: CDR1 MGHRA, CDR2 YSYEKL. The CDR3 length is 16 residues. V lost 1 base, J lost 4 bases, and 11 bases lay in between. The CDR3 protein is CASSQVFRAGANVLTF. The CDR3 DNA is TGCGCCAGCAGCCAAGTATTTAGAGCGGGGGCCAACGTCCTGACTTTC.

CDR3 loop: CASITGLAGGGSYETQYF. The CDR3 DNA sequence: TGTGCCAGCATTACTGGACTAGCGGGAGGAGGAAGTTATGAGACCCAGTACTTC. The J gene is TRBJ2-5, the V gene TRBV28, with TRBD2 matching 14 bases. This CDR3 is built from 18 residues. Germline V gene data show CDR1 as MDHEN and CDR2 as SYDVKM. After removal of 7 bases from V and 5 bases from J, the junction contained 15 bases not matched to a gene.

Only one count was recorded for this clone. The DNA of the CDR3 is TGTGCCAGCTCCCTTACAACATCAGGCAATCAGCCCCAGCATTTT. It yields the protein CASSLTTSGNQPQHF. The J gene is TRBJ1-5, the V gene TRBV5-8; the D is unclear. The CDR3 totals 15 residues. Between the trimmed V and J ends, which lost 7 bases and 2 bases, there was a span of 16 bases. Germline V gene sequence: CDR1 SGHTS, CDR2 YDEGEE.

The chain uses TRBV9 and TRBJ1-3, with D unclear. The germline V and J ends were trimmed by 4 bases and 0 bases, with 11 bases remaining between them. The CDR3 totals 15 residues. The germline gives CDR1 SGDLS, CDR2 YYNGEE. CDR3 nucleotide sequence: TGTGCCAGCAGCTTGGCGTGGAGCTCTGGAAACACCATATATTTT. It translates to CASSLAWSSGNTIYF.

The CDR3 DNA sequence: TGTGCCAGCAGCCAAGAACAGGGGGCATTGGGGTGTGGGCAGTACTTC. It yields the protein CASSQEQGALGCGQYF. The chain joins TRBV14 to TRBJ2-7; 9 bases are shared with TRBD1. This CDR3 region has 16 residues. CDR1 and CDR2 (germline): SGHDN, FVKESK. The V gene end was trimmed by 0 bases and the J gene end by 9 bases; junction bases not matched to a gene: 12. Full variable domain (rest looked up from reference TRBV14 and TRBJ2-7): EAGVTQFPSHSVIEKGQTVTLRCDPISGHDNLYWYRRVMGKEIKFLLHFVKESKQDESGMPNNRFLAERTGGTYSTLKVQPAELEDSGVYFCASSQEQGALGCGQYFGPGTRLTVT.

The chain employs TRBV5-1 and TRBJ2-3; 7 nucleotides align to TRBD1. V lost 4 bases, J lost 4 bases, and 12 bases stayed unmatched. This CDR3 contains 16 residues. Per germline, CDR1 SGHRS and CDR2 YFSETQ. The CDR3 sequence: CASSNTGDINADTQYF. The CDR3, as DNA: TGCGCCAGCAGCAACACAGGGGACATCAACGCAGATACGCAGTATTTT.

J is TRBJ2-3 and V is TRBV9; 8 bases map to TRBD2. Germline V gene data show CDR1 as SGDLS and CDR2 as YYNGEE. The CDR3 length is 15 residues. The ends lost 2 bases at V and 2 bases at J; junction bases unmatched: 4. The DNA for the CDR3 is TGTGCCAGCAGCGTTCAGCGGGGGATCACAGATACGCAGTATTTT. Translating it yields CASSVQRGITDTQYF.

The CDR3 loop is CASSPIGQMETQYF. DNA of the CDR3: TGTGCCAGCAGCCCAATAGGACAGATGGAGACCCAGTACTTC. The chain combines TRBV11-3 with TRBJ2-5; possible D gene TRBD1, 6 bases. This CDR3 is built from 14 residues. Per germline, CDR1 SGHNT and CDR2 YENEEA. With 5 bases removed from V and 5 bases from J, the gap between germline ends came to 15 bases. The complete variable domain, with remaining parts taken from reference TRBV11-3 and TRBJ2-5, reads EAGVVQSPRYKIIEKKQPVAFWCNPISGHNTLYWYLQNLGQGPELLIRYENEEAVDDSQLPKDRFSAERLKGVDSTLKIQPAELGDSAVYLCASSPIGQMETQYFGPGTRLLVL.